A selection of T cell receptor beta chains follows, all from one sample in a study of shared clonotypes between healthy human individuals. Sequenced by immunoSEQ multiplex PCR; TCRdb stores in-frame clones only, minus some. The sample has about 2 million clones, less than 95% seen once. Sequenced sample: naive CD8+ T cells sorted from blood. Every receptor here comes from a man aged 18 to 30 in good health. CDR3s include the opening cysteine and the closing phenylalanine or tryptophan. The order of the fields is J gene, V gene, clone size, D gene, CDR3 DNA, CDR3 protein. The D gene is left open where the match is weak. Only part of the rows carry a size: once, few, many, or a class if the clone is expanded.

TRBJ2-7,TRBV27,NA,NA,TGTGCCAGCAGCTATAGACGGGACTACGAGCAGTACTTC,CASSYRRDYEQYF
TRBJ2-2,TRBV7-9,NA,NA,TGTGCCAGCAGCTTTTATTTAGGGGAGTCCGGGGAGCTGTTTTTT,CASSFYLGESGELFF
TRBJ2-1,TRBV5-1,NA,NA,TGCGCCAGCAGCTTGGGATGGGGGAGCTCCTACAATGAGCAGTTCTTC,CASSLGWGSSYNEQFF
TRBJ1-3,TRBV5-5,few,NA,TGTGCCAGCAGCCCCGTGACGGTGCCCTCTGGAAACACCATATATTTT,CASSPVTVPSGNTIYF
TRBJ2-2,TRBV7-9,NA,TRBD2,TGTGCCAGCAGTCCTATAGCGGGAGCACACGGGGAGCTGTTTTTT,CASSPIAGAHGELFF
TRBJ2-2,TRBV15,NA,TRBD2,TGTGCCACCAGCACCTTGGCGGGGGGGGGCACCGGGGAGCTGTTTTTT,CATSTLAGGGTGELFF
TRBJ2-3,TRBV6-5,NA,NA,TGTGCCAGCAGTCGGGACCGTTTCACAGATACGCAGTATTTT,CASSRDRFTDTQYF
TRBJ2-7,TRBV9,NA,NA,TGTGCCAGCAGCCCAGCGAATTTGAGGCGCGAGCAGTACTTC,CASSPANLRREQYF
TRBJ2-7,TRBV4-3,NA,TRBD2,TGCGCCAGCAGCCAAGGCGGGAGGGCCTACGAGCAGTACTTC,CASSQGGRAYEQYF
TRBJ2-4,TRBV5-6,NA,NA,TGTGCCAGCAGCTTGGGACTAGAAAGCGCCAAAAACATTCAGTACTTC,CASSLGLESAKNIQYF
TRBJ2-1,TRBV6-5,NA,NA,TGTGCCAGCAGTTCTCCCCGTAATGAGCAGTTCTTC,CASSSPRNEQFF
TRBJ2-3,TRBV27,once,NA,TGTGCCAGCAGTTTATATGGCGTAGGGGACACAGATACGCAGTATTTT,CASSLYGVGDTDTQYF
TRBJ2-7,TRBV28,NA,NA,TGTGCCAGCAGCAGGGATAAGCAGTACTTC,CASSRDKQYF
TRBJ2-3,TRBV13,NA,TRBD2,TGTGCCAGCAGCTTAGAATGGACTAGCGGCACAGATACGCAGTATTTT,CASSLEWTSGTDTQYF
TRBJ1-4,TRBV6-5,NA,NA,TGTGCCAGCAGTTATCGTCGACAAAATGAAAAACTGTTTTTT,CASSYRRQNEKLFF
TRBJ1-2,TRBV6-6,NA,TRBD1,TGTGCCAGCATCTTACTTGGAGGGGGCGCAGAATATGGCTACACCTTC,CASILLGGGAEYGYTF
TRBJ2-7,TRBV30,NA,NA,TGTGCCTGGAGTGGGACGGTCGAGCAGTACTTC,CAWSGTVEQYF
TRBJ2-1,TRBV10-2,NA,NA,TGCGCCAGCAGTGAGTCGCCCGGGCATGAGCAGTTCTTC,CASSESPGHEQFF
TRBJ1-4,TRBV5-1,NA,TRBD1,TGCGCCAGCAGCTTGGAGGGCAGGGGGCCTGAAAAACTGTTTTTT,CASSLEGRGPEKLFF
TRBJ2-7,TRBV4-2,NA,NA,TGTGCCAGCAGCCAAGTTCCAACGCCCTACGAGCAGTACTTC,CASSQVPTPYEQYF
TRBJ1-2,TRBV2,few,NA,TGTGCCAGCAGTGAAGTGGCCATCTTC,CASSEVAIF
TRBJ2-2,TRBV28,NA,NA,TGTGCCAGCAGCCCCCGGGGGGCCCAGTACACCGGGGAGCTGTTTTTT,CASSPRGAQYTGELFF
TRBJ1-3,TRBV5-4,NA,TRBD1,TGTGCCAGCAGCCGGGACCCACAGGGGACGGGCGGGGGCACCATATATTTT,CASSRDPQGTGGGTIYF
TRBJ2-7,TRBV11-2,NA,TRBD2,TGTGCCAGCAGCTTCTTAGCGGGGGGCCACGAGCAGTACTTC,CASSFLAGGHEQYF
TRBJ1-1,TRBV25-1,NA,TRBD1,TGTGCCAGCAGTGAATCGACAGGGGGTGGAAGAACTGAAGCTTTCTTT,CASSESTGGGRTEAFF
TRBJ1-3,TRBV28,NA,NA,TGTGCCAGCAGTTTATCAGGGCATTATGGAAACACCATATATTTT,CASSLSGHYGNTIYF
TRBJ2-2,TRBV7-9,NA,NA,TGTGCCAGCAGCCCTAATGGAGGGGACACCGGGGAGCTGTTTTTT,CASSPNGGDTGELFF
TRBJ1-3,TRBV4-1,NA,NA,TGCGCCAGCAGCCAAGCCGCCAGGCTGGAAGATGGAAACACCATATATTTT,CASSQAARLEDGNTIYF
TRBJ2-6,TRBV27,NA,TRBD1,TGTGCCAGCAGTTTTTTCCCCCCGGGACAGGGGGTCCAAACCTCTGGGGCCAACGTCCTGACTTTC,CASSFFPPGQGVQTSGANVLTF
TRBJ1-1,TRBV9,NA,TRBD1,TGTGCCAGCAGCGTAATTTCAGGGGGCGACGCTTTCTTT,CASSVISGGDAFF
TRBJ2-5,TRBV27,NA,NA,TGTGCCAGCAGTTTATGGTACGGAGAGACCCAGTACTTC,CASSLWYGETQYF
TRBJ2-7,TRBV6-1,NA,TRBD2,TGTGCCAGCAGGGAGAGTGGACTAGCTTACGAGCAGTACTTC,CASRESGLAYEQYF
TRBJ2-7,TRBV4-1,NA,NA,TGCGCCAGCAGCCAAGTAAACCCGATACAGGGAGCCTACGAGCAGTACTTC,CASSQVNPIQGAYEQYF
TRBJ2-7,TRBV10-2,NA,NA,TGCGCCAGCAGCGCGGACTACTACTACGAGCAGTACTTC,CASSADYYYEQYF
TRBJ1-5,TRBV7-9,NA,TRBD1,TGTGCCAGCAGCCCCGGGACAGAGGATCAGCCCCAGCATTTT,CASSPGTEDQPQHF
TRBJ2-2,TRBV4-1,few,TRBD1,TGCGCCAGCAGCCAACGGGACAGTACCGGGGAGCTGTTTTTT,CASSQRDSTGELFF
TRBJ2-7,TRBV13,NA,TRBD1,TGTGCCAGCAGCTTAGTGGGACAGGGGGGAAGAGACGAGCAGTACTTC,CASSLVGQGGRDEQYF
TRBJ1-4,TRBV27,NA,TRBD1,TGTGCCAGCGGGGACAGGGACGCTAATGAAAAACTGTTTTTT,CASGDRDANEKLFF
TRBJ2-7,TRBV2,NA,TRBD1,TGTGCCATCAGCCCGGGGACAGGGGGCTACGAGCAGTACTTC,CAISPGTGGYEQYF
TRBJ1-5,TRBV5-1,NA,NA,TGCGCCAGCAGCTTGGCCTGGGGACCGAACCGCAATCAGCCCCAGCATTTT,CASSLAWGPNRNQPQHF
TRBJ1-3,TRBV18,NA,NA,TGTGCCAGCTCACCACCCCCGAGCTCTGGAAACACCATATATTTT,CASSPPPSSGNTIYF
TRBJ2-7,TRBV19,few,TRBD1,TGTGCCAGTAGTACGGACAGGGAGGACGAGCAGTACTTC,CASSTDREDEQYF
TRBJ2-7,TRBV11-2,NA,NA,TGTGCCAGCAGCCTCTATGCCTACGAGCAGTACTTC,CASSLYAYEQYF
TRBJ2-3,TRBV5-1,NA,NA,TGCGCCAGCAGCTTGGAAAGCACAGATACGCAGTATTTT,CASSLESTDTQYF
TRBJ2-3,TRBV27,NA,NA,TGTGCCAGCAGTTATGAGGGGGGATTCACAGATACGCAGTATTTT,CASSYEGGFTDTQYF
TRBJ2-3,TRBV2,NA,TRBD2,TGTGCCAGCATCCATAGCGGGGGAGGCACAGATACGCAGTATTTT,CASIHSGGGTDTQYF
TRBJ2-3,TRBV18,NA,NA,TGTGCCAGCTCACCCGGGACGGCATACACAGATACGCAGTATTTT,CASSPGTAYTDTQYF
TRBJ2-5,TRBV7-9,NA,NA,TGTGCCAGCAGCCCGAACGGCGCAGGGATCCAAGAGACCCAGTACTTC,CASSPNGAGIQETQYF